The 30 T cell receptor beta chains listed next were all sequenced from one sample in a study of regulatory dendritic cells for organ transplantation. Measured with immunoSEQ multiplex PCR; TCRdb has only the in-frame clones, and not every one. The sample has some 10,000 clones, about three fifths seen once. CFSE-labeled sorted T cells met regulatory or mature dendritic cells for over 4 days. The antigens for these receptors are not known. Source material: naive CD4+ T cells from blood cultured with dendritic cells. Documented subset: CD45RA+ naive T cells. The receptors stem from a human donor in good health.

The table lists this clone with a few counts. The V call is TRBV9, the J call TRBJ2-7; 8 bases are a match to TRBD2. After removal of 0 bases from V and 7 bases from J, the junction contained 9 bases not matched to a gene. The CDR3 is 15 amino acids. The germline V gene encodes CDR1 SGDLS and CDR2 YYNGEE. In DNA, the CDR3 is TGTGCCAGCAGCGTAGTCGAAGCGGGGGTGGGAGAGCAGTACTTC. It specifies CASSVVEAGVGEQYF.

The rearrangement links TRBV6-5 to TRBJ1-2; 7 bases map to TRBD1. Germline V gene data show CDR1 as MNHEY and CDR2 as SVGAGI. Trimming at V came to 0 bases and at J to 3 bases, leaving 7 bases not matched to a gene. The CDR3 contains 16 residues. CDR3 residues: CASSYSGGQSHYGYTF. The DNA of the CDR3 is TGTGCCAGCAGTTACTCAGGGGGACAGTCACACTATGGCTACACCTTC.

The chain employs TRBV15 and TRBJ1-3, with no clear D. The CDR3 extends over 16 amino acids. Trimming removed 3 bases at V and 0 bases at J, with 12 bases between. Germline V gene lookup returns CDR1 LNHNV and CDR2 YYDKDF (reference sequence). Written as DNA, the CDR3 is TGTGCCACCAGCAGGAAGACAACGCTCTCTGGAAACACCATATATTTT. It yields the protein CATSRKTTLSGNTIYF.

This chain uses TRBV10-3 with TRBJ1-5, with D perhaps TRBD1 (6 bases). CDR3 length: 13 amino acids. Trimming stripped 6 bases from V and 7 bases from J, with 13 bases between. Germline CDR1 reads ENHRY; CDR2 reads SYGVKD. This chain's CDR3 is CAIRGTLGQPQHF. Here the CDR3 DNA reads TGTGCCATCAGAGGGACATTAGGACAGCCCCAGCATTTT.

The chain couples TRBV9 to TRBJ1-1; no reliable D call. This CDR3 comprises 15 residues. Trimming pared 0 bases from V and 5 bases from J, leaving 14 bases between. Germline-derived CDR1 and CDR2 are SGDLS and YYNGEE. The CDR3 is CASSVGTRRGTEAFF. The CDR3 nucleotides read TGTGCCAGCAGCGTAGGAACGCGACGAGGGACTGAAGCTTTCTTT. Variable domain in full (rest from reference TRBV9 and TRBJ1-1): DSGVTQTPKHLITATGQRVTLRCSPRSGDLSVYWYQQSLDQGLQFLIQYYNGEERAKGNILERFSAQQFPDLHSELNLSSLELGDSALYFCASSVGTRRGTEAFFGQGTRLTVV.

V is TRBV28 and J is TRBJ2-2, with D possibly being TRBD2 (6 bases). V lost 6 bases and J 4 bases, leaving 21 bases between the germline ends. Per germline, CDR1 MDHEN and CDR2 SYDVKM. The CDR3 consists of 17 residues. DNA of the CDR3: TGTGCCAGCAGCTGGATTTATGGAGGGTCGAGCACCGGGGAGCTGTTTTTT. It translates to CASSWIYGGSSTGELFF. Drawing the rest from reference TRBV28 and TRBJ2-2, the complete variable domain is DVKVTQSSRYLVKRTGEKVFLECVQDMDHENMFWYRQDPGLGLRLIYFSYDVKMKEKGDIPEGYSVSREKKERFSLILESASTNQTSMYLCASSWIYGGSSTGELFFGEGSRLTVL.

In this sample, this clone turned up once. The chain links TRBV10-3 to TRBJ2-3; 15 nucleotides match TRBD2. The CDR3 is 16 residues long. J was trimmed by 7 bases and V by 8 bases; bases with no gene match: 10. CDR1 is ENHRY and CDR2 is SYGVKD in the germline V gene. The CDR3 nucleotides are TGTGCCATCGGACTAGCGGGGGGGAGGACGGGAAATACGCAGTATTTT. Translation gives CAIGLAGGRTGNTQYF.

The rearrangement links TRBV7-2 to TRBJ2-5; D unresolved. Trimming took off 5 bases at V and 2 bases at J, with 15 bases between the two ends. CDR3 length: 15 amino acids. Looked up from germline, CDR1 is SGHTA and CDR2 is FQGNSA. For the CDR3, the DNA is TGTGCCAGCAGCCTGTATCCCCCACAACAAGAGACCCAGTACTTC. Translating it yields CASSLYPPQQETQYF.

The J gene is TRBJ2-1, the V gene TRBV6-1, with no clear D. The CDR3 runs 12 residues. Trimming took 3 bases from V and 8 from J, leaving 8 bases between them. Germline lookup yields CDR1 MNHNS and CDR2 SASEGT. CDR3 in DNA: TGTGCCAGCAGTGAGGTGGGCGATGAGCAGTTCTTC. Protein sequence: CASSEVGDEQFF.

CDR3 amino acids: CASSPGQGVSAQYF. The CDR3, as DNA: TGTGCCAGCAGTCCAGGACAGGGGGTGAGCGCGCAGTACTTC. The chain carries TRBV6-6 and TRBJ2-7, with 10 nucleotides matching TRBD1. V lost 5 bases to trimming and J lost 9 bases; unmatched junction nucleotides: 10. CDR3 size: 14 residues. Germline CDR1 and CDR2: MNHNY and SVGAGI (reference sequence).

The chain uses TRBV2 and TRBJ1-5; 9 positions match TRBD1. The CDR3 loop spans 14 amino acids. Germline-derived CDR1 and CDR2 are SNHLY and FYNNEI. J lost 6 bases, V lost 4 bases, and 4 bases had no gene match. Here the CDR3 reads CASSGQGEGQPQHF. CDR3 sequence (DNA): TGTGCCAGCAGTGGACAGGGGGAAGGTCAGCCCCAGCATTTT.

This clone was observed a few times. This rearrangement joins TRBV5-4 to TRBJ2-5, with 12 bases identical to TRBD2. This CDR3 has 15 amino acids. Trimming took 2 bases from V and 2 from J; bases not matched to a gene: 1. Per germline, CDR1 SGHNT and CDR2 YYREEE (reference sequence). CDR3 in amino acids: CASSFGLAGQETQYF. DNA of the CDR3: TGTGCCAGCAGCTTTGGACTAGCGGGGCAAGAGACCCAGTACTTC.

The V and J genes are TRBV7-6 and TRBJ2-7; 8 positions agree with TRBD1. V trimming: 0 bases; J trimming: 1 base; junction bases outside the gene matches: 2. The length of the CDR3 is 15 residues. Germline lookup yields CDR1 SGHVS and CDR2 FNYEAQ. CDR3 loop: CASSLAGTGSYEQYF. The CDR3 bases are TGTGCCAGCAGCTTAGCCGGGACAGGATCCTACGAGCAGTACTTC.

The chain links TRBV2 to TRBJ2-1, with 9 nucleotides matching TRBD1. The germline CDR1 and CDR2 sequences are SNHLY and FYNNEI. This CDR3 is 15 amino acids long. V was pared by 6 bases and J by 6 bases, with 9 bases of the junction left unmatched. The CDR3 protein is CASREGQGVGNEQFF. In DNA, the CDR3 is TGTGCCAGCAGAGAGGGACAGGGCGTTGGCAATGAGCAGTTCTTC.

This chain links TRBV7-7 with TRBJ2-7; 7 bases are a match to TRBD1. V shed 5 bases, J shed 3 bases, and the junction held 7 bases outside the gene matches. This CDR3 region has 14 residues. CDR1 and CDR2 (germline): SSHAT, FNYEAQ (reference sequence). The CDR3 sequence: CASSPRDSVYEQYF. CDR3 nucleotides: TGTGCCAGCAGCCCCCGGGACAGCGTCTACGAGCAGTACTTC.

The chain is built from TRBV5-1 and TRBJ1-1; 11 bases line up with TRBD1. The V gene's germline CDR1 is SGHRS and CDR2 YFSETQ. The CDR3 is 15 residues long. The V segment lost 0 bases and the J segment 10 bases; nucleotides outside the gene matches: 8. CDR3 amino acids: CASSLAGTGGESAFF. The DNA of the CDR3 is TGCGCCAGCAGCTTGGCCGGGACAGGGGGAGAATCAGCTTTCTTT.

The chain recombines TRBV6-6 with TRBJ2-7, with TRBD1 as a possible D gene (6 bases). CDR3 size: 14 residues. Germline-derived CDR1 and CDR2 are MNHNY and SVGAGI (reference sequence). V lost 5 bases, J lost 1 base, and 12 bases lay in between. CDR3 DNA: TGTGCCAGCAGTCAACAGGGTGGTTCCTACGAGCAGTACTTC. Translation gives CASSQQGGSYEQYF.

The chain employs TRBV7-2 and TRBJ1-1; D unresolved. The CDR3 loop spans 15 amino acids. Trimming removed 0 bases at V and 4 bases at J, with 12 bases between. Germline CDR1 and CDR2: SGHTA and FQGNSA. CDR3 sequence reads: CASSLAPSRSTEAFF. Here the CDR3 DNA reads TGTGCCAGCAGCTTAGCCCCATCCCGGAGCACTGAAGCTTTCTTT.

J is TRBJ1-2 and V is TRBV2; D ambiguous. Germline V gene sequence: CDR1 SNHLY, CDR2 FYNNEI. The CDR3 extends over 15 amino acids. V was trimmed by 11 bases and J by 6 bases, leaving 25 bases between them. The CDR3 sequence: CASSAGLSPLNGYTF. CDR3 bases: TGTGCCTCATCGGCGGGGTTGTCCCCCCTAAATGGCTACACCTTC.

The rearrangement joins TRBV7-3 to TRBJ2-3, with TRBD2 matching over 8 bases. CDR3 length: 14 residues. Germline CDR1 is SGHTA and CDR2 is FQGTGA. V trimming: 5 bases; J trimming: 6 bases; junction bases outside the gene matches: 7. CDR3 in amino acids: CASSRTGGRDTQYF. As DNA, the CDR3 is TGTGCCAGCAGCCGAACGGGGGGGCGGGATACGCAGTATTTT.

This clone was seen a few times. This chain connects TRBV14 to TRBJ1-1; TRBD1 might be the D (6 bases). Per the germline V gene, CDR1 is SGHDN and CDR2 is FVKESK. This CDR3 comprises 15 residues. Trimming stripped 4 bases from V and 6 bases from J, with 18 bases between. The CDR3 is CASSRTALVGAEAFF. The CDR3 DNA sequence: TGTGCCAGCAGCCGGACAGCCTTGGTGGGGGCTGAAGCTTTCTTT.

The V gene is TRBV5-1, the J gene TRBJ2-5; no clear D gene. Germline V gives CDR1 SGHRS, CDR2 YFSETQ. This CDR3 is built from 14 residues. V lost 3 bases to trimming and J lost 1 base, with 10 bases between them. The CDR3 spells CASSSETLQETQYF. In DNA, the CDR3 is TGCGCCAGCAGCTCAGAGACACTCCAAGAGACCCAGTACTTC.

The chain carries TRBV19 and TRBJ2-7; 12 bases align to TRBD1. This CDR3 region has 14 residues. The junction had 4 bases not matched to a gene; V was cut back by 4 bases and J by 6 bases. CDR1 and CDR2 from the germline V gene are LNHDA and SQIVND (reference sequence). CDR3 region: CASSTGDRGREQYF. CDR3 coding DNA: TGTGCCAGTAGTACCGGGGACAGGGGGCGCGAGCAGTACTTC.

This clone was seen a handful of times. The chain links TRBV7-9 to TRBJ1-6; D may be TRBD1 (5 bases). CDR3 size: 15 residues. Looked up from germline, CDR1 is SEHNR and CDR2 is FQNEAQ (reference sequence). The ends were cut back, 3 bases at V and 5 bases at J, with 11 bases in the middle. CDR3 in amino acids: CASSLRQGHNSPLHF. The CDR3 bases are TGTGCCAGCAGCTTGAGGCAGGGCCATAATTCACCCCTCCACTTT.

V is TRBV4-1 and J is TRBJ1-6; possibly TRBD1 for D (6 bases). Germline loops: CDR1 MGHRA, CDR2 YSYEKL. CDR3 size: 17 residues. The V gene lost 0 bases and the J gene lost 5 bases, with 14 bases spanning the gap. CDR3 in DNA: TGCGCCAGCAGCCAAGAGAACAGGGCGATGAATAATTCACCCCTCCACTTT. Amino acids: CASSQENRAMNNSPLHF.

The V call is TRBV5-1, the J call TRBJ2-7, with 14 bases matching TRBD2. V trimming: 3 bases; J trimming: 6 bases; junction bases outside the gene matches: 5. CDR3 size: 15 residues. The V gene's germline CDR1 is SGHRS and CDR2 YFSETQ. CDR3: CASSSSTSGGAEQYF. CDR3 sequence (DNA): TGCGCCAGCAGCTCGTCGACTAGCGGGGGGGCCGAGCAGTACTTC.

The CDR3 reads CASSPQTGETQYF. As DNA, the CDR3 is TGTGCCAGCAGCCCGCAAACCGGGGAGACCCAGTACTTC. The chain combines TRBV5-4 with TRBJ2-5; D remains ambiguous. The V end lost 4 bases, the J end lost 5 bases, and 12 bases lay between the germline ends. CDR1 is SGHNT and CDR2 is YYREEE in the germline V gene (reference sequence). CDR3 length equals 13 residues.

The chain joins TRBV5-4 to TRBJ2-5; 7 bases fit TRBD1. Germline-derived CDR1 and CDR2 are SGHNT and YYREEE (reference sequence). After removal of 2 bases from V and 4 bases from J, the junction contained 2 bases not matched to a gene. CDR3 length equals 13 residues. The chain's CDR3 is CASSFSGGETQYF. CDR3 sequence (DNA): TGTGCCAGCAGCTTCTCAGGGGGAGAGACCCAGTACTTC.

The chain recombines TRBV7-2 with TRBJ2-7; D uncertain. Trimming took off 5 bases at V and 2 bases at J, with 16 bases between the two ends. CDR3 length: 15 amino acids. Germline CDR1 SGHTA, CDR2 FQGNSA. The CDR3 loop reads CASSPTAGLPYEQYF. DNA of the CDR3: TGTGCCAGCAGCCCAACGGCAGGCCTGCCCTACGAGCAGTACTTC.

The chain uses TRBV6-6 and TRBJ1-5; 9 positions agree with TRBD1. The CDR3 is 15 residues long. Germline V gives CDR1 MNHNY, CDR2 SVGAGI (reference sequence). With 4 bases clipped from V and 2 bases from J, the junction kept 3 bases outside the gene matches. The CDR3 DNA sequence: TGTGCCAGCAGTTGGGACAGGGTTGGCAATCAGCCCCAGCATTTT. Its protein is CASSWDRVGNQPQHF.